These T cell receptor beta chains were read from a single sample in a study of T cell responses to AZD1222 COVID-19 vaccine. Measured with immunoSEQ multiplex PCR; TCRdb has only the in-frame clones, and not every one. The table shows fewer than 120,000 clones, with around 80% occurring only once. Specimen: peripheral blood, collected on day 0 of AZD1222 vaccination. Every receptor here comes from an adult in good health. Each CDR3 is given with its conserved first and last residue. Each record gives: V gene, D gene, clone size, J gene, CDR3 protein, CDR3 DNA. A D gene is named only where the DNA matches it firmly. Some rows mark clone size as missing; the rest say once, few, many or name a class of expanded clone.

TRBV4-2	-	-	TRBJ2-5	CASSQALLGETQYF	TGTGCCAGCAGCCAAGCTCTCTTGGGAGAGACCCAGTACTTC
TRBV5-1	TRBD1	-	TRBJ2-5	CASSQTGKEETQYF	TGCGCCAGCAGCCAGACAGGGAAGGAAGAGACCCAGTACTTC
TRBV19	TRBD2	-	TRBJ2-1	CASSLTSGAPRPGEQFF	TGTGCCAGTAGTCTCACTAGCGGGGCCCCTCGGCCGGGTGAGCAGTTCTTC
TRBV2	-	-	TRBJ1-2	CASRGGSSLNYGYTF	TGTGCCAGCAGGGGAGGGTCGTCCCTTAACTATGGCTACACCTTC
TRBV6-2/TRBV6-3	-	-	TRBJ1-4	CASSYSGITNEKLFF	TGTGCCAGCAGTTACTCAGGAATAACTAATGAAAAACTGTTTTTT
TRBV28	TRBD1	-	TRBJ2-6	CASSQGTAGANVLTF	TGTGCCAGCAGCCAGGGGACAGCTGGGGCCAACGTCCTGACTTTC
TRBV9	-	-	TRBJ1-2	CASSNHGVGYTF	TGTGCCAGCAGCAACCATGGTGTGGGCTACACCTTC
TRBV19	TRBD1	few	TRBJ1-6	CAAGTGRISPLHF	TGTGCCGCCGGGACAGGGAGAATTTCACCCCTCCACTTT
TRBV7-8	-	-	TRBJ2-1	CASRPQESYNEQFF	TGTGCCAGCAGACCCCAGGAATCCTACAATGAGCAGTTCTTC
TRBV7-7	-	few	TRBJ2-3	CASSLAGHPTDTQYF	TGTGCCAGCAGCTTAGCGGGACACCCCACAGATACGCAGTATTTT
TRBV28	-	-	TRBJ2-7	CASKGWADSYEQYF	TGTGCCAGCAAGGGGTGGGCGGATTCCTACGAGCAGTACTTC
TRBV10-3	-	few	TRBJ2-7	CAISGRYEQYF	TGTGCCATCAGCGGGAGATACGAGCAGTACTTC
TRBV5-1	-	-	TRBJ2-7	CASSNTGTYEQYF	TGCGCCAGCAGCAACACTGGAACCTACGAGCAGTACTTC
TRBV11-2	TRBD1	once	TRBJ1-1	CASSPPDRGAFF	TGTGCCAGCAGCCCCCCGGACAGGGGAGCTTTCTTT
TRBV7-2	-	-	TRBJ2-5	CASSLAGVAETQYF	TGTGCCAGCAGCTTAGCAGGGGTGGCAGAGACCCAGTACTTC
TRBV5-1	-	-	TRBJ1-2	CASSRGDFRLANYGYTF	TGCGCCAGCAGCCGTGGGGACTTTCGTCTAGCTAACTATGGCTACACCTTC
TRBV7-9	-	-	TRBJ1-4	CASSREMGTNEKLFF	TGTGCCAGCAGCCGTGAGATGGGGACTAATGAAAAACTGTTTTTT
TRBV5-1	-	once	TRBJ1-4	CASSLGRSNEKLFF	TGCGCCAGCAGCCTGGGACGGAGTAATGAAAAACTGTTTTTT
TRBV10-1	-	few	TRBJ2-1	CASSTVEFF	TGCGCCAGCAGTACGGTTGAGTTCTTC
TRBV18	TRBD1	-	TRBJ1-1	CASSTGQGEAFF	TGTGCCAGCTCAACGGGACAGGGTGAAGCTTTCTTT
TRBV27	-	-	TRBJ2-7	CASSSHTGTSEQYF	TGTGCCAGCAGTTCTCATACGGGGACATCCGAGCAGTACTTC